Shown below are 4 T cell receptor beta chains from a single sample sequenced in a study of cytomegalovirus exposure and HLA in healthy donors. Both 60 Vbeta primers and 13 Jbeta primers went into the PCR. Assay: immunoSEQ multiplex PCR; the TCRdb copy retains only in-frame clones and omits some. The sample carries some 160,000 clones, 77% recorded once. Sequenced sample: PBMCs. Receptor source: a woman in her 30s in good health and CMV-seronegative.

The genes are TRBV2 and TRBJ2-7, with 8 nucleotides matching TRBD2. The germline gives CDR1 SNHLY, CDR2 FYNNEI. This CDR3 comprises 14 residues. Losses at the gene ends were 11 bases for V and 0 bases for J; bases not matched to a gene: 9. The CDR3 bases are TGTGCCGGGGGGGCGGGAGGCCGCTCCTACGAGCAGTACTTC. It yields the protein CAGGAGGRSYEQYF.

The V gene is TRBV5-1, the J gene TRBJ1-6, with TRBD1 as a possible D gene (6 bases). V was trimmed by 3 bases and J by 7 bases, leaving 11 bases between them. The CDR3 length is 14 residues. Germline CDR1 reads SGHRS; CDR2 reads YFSETQ. CDR3 amino acids: CASSSGQTNSPLHF. The CDR3 nucleotides read TGCGCCAGCAGCTCTGGACAGACCAATTCACCCCTCCACTTT. Filled out from reference TRBV5-1 and TRBJ1-6, the complete variable domain reads KAGVTQTPRYLIKTRGQQVTLSCSPISGHRSVSWYQQTPGQGLQFLFEYFSETQRNKGNFPGRFSGRQFSNSRSEMNVSTLELGDSALYLCASSSGQTNSPLHFGNGTRLTVT.

This chain connects TRBV7-2 to TRBJ2-4; 7 nucleotides align to TRBD2. The V and J ends lost 1 base and 8 bases, in that order; junction bases with no gene match: 2. The V gene's germline CDR1 is SGHTA and CDR2 FQGNSA. The CDR3 totals 13 residues. CDR3 residues: CASSLGEGDIQYF. The CDR3 coding sequence is TGTGCCAGCAGCTTAGGGGAGGGCGACATTCAGTACTTC.

V and J are TRBV27 and TRBJ2-1, with 9 bases matching TRBD1. J lost 3 bases, V lost 6 bases, and 9 bases had no gene match. The CDR3 runs to 16 residues. In germline, CDR1 is MNHEY, CDR2 SMNVEV (reference sequence). CDR3 DNA: TGTGCCAGCAGGATACGGACAGGGGCCATCTACAATGAGCAGTTCTTC. Protein product: CASRIRTGAIYNEQFF.